This entry lists 5 T cell receptor beta chains sequenced from one sample in a study. TCRdb re-called the 5' RACE reads with MiXCR, one entry per CDR3 protein. The table lists about 40,000 distinct CDR3 sequences, under 20% of them singletons. Input material: naive CD4+ T cells sorted from a lymph node. The subset denotes: naive CD4+ T cells, CD4+CD45RA+CD25-. These receptors came from a female donor with breast cancer.

This clonotype was counted at least ten times. The chain employs TRBV5-1 and TRBJ2-2; tentatively, D is TRBD1 (6 bases). Germline V gene data show CDR1 as SGHRS and CDR2 as YFSETQ. This CDR3 contains 15 residues. V lost 4 bases to trimming and J lost 0 bases, with 10 bases between them. The CDR3 sequence is CASSPGQPNTGELFF. CDR3 in DNA: TGCGCCAGCAGCCCCGGACAGCCGAACACCGGGGAGCTGTTTTTT.

The sample holds a few counts of this clonotype. The chain is built from TRBV24-1 and TRBJ2-3; 9 bases agree with TRBD1. Germline V gene data show CDR1 as KGHDR and CDR2 as SFDVKD. The CDR3 has 16 residues. V shed 6 bases, J shed 8 bases, and the junction held 14 bases outside the gene matches. The CDR3, as DNA: TGTGCCACCAGTAACACCGGGACAGGGATTTCCGGTACGCAGTATTTT. It translates to CATSNTGTGISGTQYF.

By sample fraction, this clonotype is medium-sized. V gene TRBV6-2 or TRBV6-3 combines with J gene TRBJ2-3, with no clear D. CDR1 is MNHEY, CDR2 SVGEGT, per germline. The CDR3 is made up of 16 amino acids. V was trimmed by 3 bases and J by 0 bases, leaving 13 bases between them. The CDR3 sequence: CASSYRGSDSTDTQYF. In DNA, the CDR3 is TGTGCCAGCAGTTATCGAGGCAGCGACAGCACAGATACGCAGTATTTT.

The chain joins TRBV7-2 to TRBJ2-7; 7 bases are a match to TRBD2. The V gene end was trimmed by 1 base and the J gene end by 0 bases; junction bases not matched to a gene: 12. The germline V gene has CDR1 SGHTA and CDR2 FQGNSA. The CDR3 totals 18 residues. CDR3 coding DNA: TGTGCCAGCAGCTTAGTTGGGGCCAGGCGCGGGAGCTCCTACGAGCAGTACTTC. The encoded protein is CASSLVGARRGSSYEQYF. Full variable domain (rest looked up from reference TRBV7-2 and TRBJ2-7): GAGVSQSPSNKVTEKGKDVELRCDPISGHTALYWYRQSLGQGLEFLIYFQGNSAPDKSGLPSDRFSAERTGGSVSTLTIQRTQQEDSAVYLCASSLVGARRGSSYEQYFGPGTRLTVT.

This clonotype was seen more than once but under ten times. The chain links TRBV27 to TRBJ2-3; 11 bases line up with TRBD2. V gave up 8 bases and J gave up 3 bases; unmatched junction bases: 13. The CDR3 has 17 amino acids. The germline gives CDR1 MNHEY, CDR2 SMNVEV (reference sequence). In nucleotides, the CDR3 is TGTGCCAGCCGCAATTTGCAGGGGACTAGCGGAACAGATACGCAGTATTTT. The encoded protein is CASRNLQGTSGTDTQYF.